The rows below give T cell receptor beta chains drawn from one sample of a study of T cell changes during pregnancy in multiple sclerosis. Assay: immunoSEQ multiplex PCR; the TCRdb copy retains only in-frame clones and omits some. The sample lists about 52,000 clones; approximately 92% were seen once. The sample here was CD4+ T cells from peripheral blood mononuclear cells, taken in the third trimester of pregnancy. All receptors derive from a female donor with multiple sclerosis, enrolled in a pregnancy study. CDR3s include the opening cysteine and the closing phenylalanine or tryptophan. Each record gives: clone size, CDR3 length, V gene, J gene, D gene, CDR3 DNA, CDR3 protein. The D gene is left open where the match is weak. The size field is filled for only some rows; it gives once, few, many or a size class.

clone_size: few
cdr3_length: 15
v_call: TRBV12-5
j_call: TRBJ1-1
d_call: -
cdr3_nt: TGTGCTAGTGGTTTGGTACCCCCAGGGTGGCGTGAAGCTTTCTTT
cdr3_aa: CASGLVPPGWREAFF

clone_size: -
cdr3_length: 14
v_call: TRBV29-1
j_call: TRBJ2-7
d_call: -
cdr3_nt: TGCAGCGCCCGACGGGGCAGGGGCTCCTACGAGCAGTACTTC
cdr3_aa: CSARRGRGSYEQYF

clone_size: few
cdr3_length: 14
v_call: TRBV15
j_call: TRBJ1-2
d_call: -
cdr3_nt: TGTGCCACCAGCAGAGGCGGGCCACCTTATGGCTACACCTTC
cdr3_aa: CATSRGGPPYGYTF

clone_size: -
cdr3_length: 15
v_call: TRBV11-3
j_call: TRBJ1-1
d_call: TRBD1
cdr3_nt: TGTGCCAGCAGCCCTGCGGGGACAGCGGACACTGAAGCTTTCTTT
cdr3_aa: CASSPAGTADTEAFF

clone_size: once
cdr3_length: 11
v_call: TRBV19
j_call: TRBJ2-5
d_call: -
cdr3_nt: TGTGCCAGTCGGGACCAAGAGACCCAGTACTTC
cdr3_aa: CASRDQETQYF

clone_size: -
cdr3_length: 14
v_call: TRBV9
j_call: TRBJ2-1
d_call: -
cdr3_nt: TGTGCCAGCAGCCCGCGGGACCTCTACAATGAGCAGTTCTTC
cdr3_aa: CASSPRDLYNEQFF

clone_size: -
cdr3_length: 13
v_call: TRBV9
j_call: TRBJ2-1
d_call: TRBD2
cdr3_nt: TGTGCCAGCAGCCTAGCGGGGGGGAATGAGCAGTTCTTC
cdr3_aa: CASSLAGGNEQFF

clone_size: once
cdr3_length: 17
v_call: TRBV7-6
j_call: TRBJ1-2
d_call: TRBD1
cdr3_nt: TGTGCCAGCAGCTTAGGCTCCGGGACAGGGCTCGCCTATGGCTACACCTTC
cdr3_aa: CASSLGSGTGLAYGYTF

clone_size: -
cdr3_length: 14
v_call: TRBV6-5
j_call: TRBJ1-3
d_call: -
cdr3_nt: TGTGCCAGCAGTTATAAGCATACTGGAAACACCATATATTTT
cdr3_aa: CASSYKHTGNTIYF

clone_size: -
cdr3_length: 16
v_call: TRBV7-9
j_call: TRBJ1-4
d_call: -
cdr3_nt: TGTGCCAGCAGTAGGGGGGGCGTGGAAGGGAGTGAAAAACTGTTTTTT
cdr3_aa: CASSRGGVEGSEKLFF